The clone carrying this TCR beta chain was recorded at least ten times. The antigen remains undetermined. A J-beta primer mix and a sample-barcoded 5' primer were used in a second PCR of about 7 to 11 cycles. A template-switch adaptor that had 12 random nucleotides put a tag on each cDNA molecule. TCRdb passed the 5' RACE reads through MiXCR, listing each CDR3 protein once. The sample shows hundreds of thousands of distinct CDR3 sequences, more than 40% of them seen only once. The source of the sample is a study of blood T cells in healthy people across ages. Overall study context: Template switching caught about one barcoded beta molecule for each two T cells.

Researchers report isolating at least 6.5 million PBMCs per sample. Study results and limitations: Among T cells, TCR beta diversity per million cells dropped roughly linearly as age rose.

The receptor comes from a man in his fifties or sixties in good health. The sequencing input was blood.

In nucleotides, the CDR3 is TGTGCCATCAGTGAGTCCCCCACTAGCGGGACTAGCACAGATACGCAGTATTTT. Translating it yields CAISESPTSGTSTDTQYF. The chain uses TRBV10-3 and TRBJ2-3, with 10 bases that match TRBD2. The V gene end was trimmed by 0 bases and the J gene end by 0 bases; junction bases not matched to a gene: 6. This CDR3 has 18 amino acids. CDR1 and CDR2 from the germline V gene are ENHRY and SYGVKD.